This passage covers 21 T cell receptor beta chains from one sample sequenced in a study of shared clonotypes between healthy human individuals. Data came from immunoSEQ multiplex PCR; TCRdb stores just in-frame clones and leaves some out. Here the sample spans about 980,000 clones, approximately 80% being singletons. Sequencing was performed on memory CD4+ T cells sorted from blood. Stated subset: CD45RA-negative fraction. These receptors all stem from a man aged 18 to 29 in good health.

This clone came up once. The chain couples TRBV5-1 to TRBJ2-7; tentatively, D is TRBD1 or TRBD2 (6 bases each). From germline, CDR1 is SGHRS and CDR2 YFSETQ. The CDR3 consists of 16 residues. V was pared by 0 bases and J by 4 bases, with 17 bases between. CDR3 region: CASSLAGGPGDYEQYF. DNA of the CDR3: TGCGCCAGCAGCTTGGCCGGAGGGCCAGGGGATTACGAGCAGTACTTC. Full variable domain (remainder filled in from reference TRBV5-1 and TRBJ2-7): KAGVTQTPRYLIKTRGQQVTLSCSPISGHRSVSWYQQTPGQGLQFLFEYFSETQRNKGNFPGRFSGRQFSNSRSEMNVSTLELGDSALYLCASSLAGGPGDYEQYFGPGTRLTVT.

The chain uses TRBV27 and TRBJ1-5; the match to TRBD1 covers 8 bases. The CDR3 contains 14 residues. V gave up 6 bases and J gave up 7 bases; unmatched junction bases: 8. From germline, CDR1 is MNHEY and CDR2 SMNVEV (reference sequence). CDR3 sequence: CASSPDRAWQPQHF. CDR3 coding DNA: TGTGCCAGCAGCCCGGACAGGGCCTGGCAGCCCCAGCATTTT.

The gene calls are TRBV19 and TRBJ1-5; D not certain. The CDR3 extends over 12 amino acids. Between the trimmed V and J ends, which lost 2 bases and 4 bases, there was a span of 3 bases. The germline gives CDR1 LNHDA, CDR2 SQIVND (reference sequence). The CDR3 DNA is TGTGCCAGTAGTATAAGTAATCAGCCCCAGCATTTT. Protein sequence: CASSISNQPQHF.

The chain couples TRBV25-1 to TRBJ1-1, with D perhaps matching TRBD1 (5 bases). Germline V gene data show CDR1 as MGHDK and CDR2 as SYGVNS. Trimming took off 6 bases at V and 4 bases at J, with 15 bases between the two ends. The CDR3 consists of 14 residues. The CDR3: CASRAEGDSTEAFF. CDR3 nucleotide sequence: TGTGCCAGCAGGGCGGAAGGAGACAGCACTGAAGCTTTCTTT.

This clone was recorded only once. CDR3: CASRTGVINSPLHF. CDR3 in DNA: TGTGCCAGCAGGACAGGGGTGATTAATTCACCCCTCCACTTT. V and J are TRBV25-1 and TRBJ1-6, with 8 bases fitting TRBD1. CDR3 size: 14 residues. Per the germline V gene, CDR1 is MGHDK and CDR2 is SYGVNS. V shed 6 bases and J 6 bases; nucleotides not matched to a gene: 4.

The chain joins TRBV4-3 to TRBJ2-7, with D possibly being TRBD2 (5 bases). CDR1 is LGHNA, CDR2 YSLEER, per germline. Trimming shortened V by 0 bases and J by 1 base, and 13 bases separated the two germline ends. The CDR3 contains 16 residues. CDR3 sequence: CASSQDPRAGSYEQYF. CDR3 bases: TGCGCCAGCAGCCAAGATCCGAGGGCGGGTTCCTACGAGCAGTACTTC.

The table lists this clone with a few counts. This chain links TRBV10-3 with TRBJ2-1; D uncertain. The CDR3 has 11 residues. Germline lookup yields CDR1 ENHRY and CDR2 SYGVKD. V lost 6 bases and J lost 5, with 5 bases in between. The DNA for the CDR3 is TGTGCCATCAGCCGGGACAATGAGCAGTTCTTC. Translation: CAISRDNEQFF.

V gene TRBV11-2 combines with J gene TRBJ2-3; 8 nucleotides agree with TRBD2. CDR1 is SGHAT, CDR2 FQNNGV, per germline. CDR3 length: 15 residues. The V gene end was trimmed by 5 bases and the J gene end by 2 bases; junction bases not matched to a gene: 6. This chain's CDR3 is CASSRILADTDTQYF. The CDR3 DNA reads TGTGCCAGCAGCCGTATACTAGCGGACACAGATACGCAGTATTTT.

Points on this clone: This sample includes further DNA sequences coding for the same CDR3. The chain couples TRBV9 to TRBJ2-3; D not resolved. Trimming shortened V by 0 bases and J by 0 bases, and 8 bases separated the two germline ends. Germline CDR1 and CDR2: SGDLS and YYNGEE. This CDR3 region has 15 residues. The CDR3 is CASSVAPTSTDTQYF. The CDR3 DNA reads TGTGCCAGCAGCGTAGCTCCAACCAGCACAGATACGCAGTATTTT.

V usage is TRBV19 and J usage is TRBJ2-7, with no clear D. This CDR3 spans 14 amino acids. Germline V CDR1 and CDR2: LNHDA, SQIVND (reference sequence). The V and J ends lost 1 base and 0 bases respectively, with 7 bases between them. In DNA form, the CDR3 reads TGTGCCAGTAGTATAGGGGCCGACTCCTACGAGCAGTACTTC. It is translated as CASSIGADSYEQYF.

The chain carries TRBV18 and TRBJ1-4; 7 bases line up with TRBD1. The CDR3 totals 15 residues. The germline V gene encodes CDR1 KGHSH and CDR2 LQKENI. V lost 2 bases and J lost 5; bases outside the gene matches: 5. The CDR3 DNA reads as TGTGCCAGCTCACCAAGACAGGGTCACAATGAAAAACTGTTTTTT. It specifies CASSPRQGHNEKLFF.

The J gene is TRBJ2-1, the V gene TRBV19; 11 bases are shared with TRBD2. The junction had 11 bases not matched to a gene; V was cut back by 3 bases and J by 7 bases. CDR3 length: 17 amino acids. CDR1 and CDR2 (germline): LNHDA, SQIVND (reference sequence). In DNA, the CDR3 is TGTGCCAGTAGTATGATCACTAGCGGGAGAAGAGTTAATGAGCAGTTCTTC. Translating it yields CASSMITSGRRVNEQFF.

Remarks on this clone: Distinct nucleotide sequences in the sample also encode this CDR3. This chain uses TRBV2 with TRBJ1-1; 8 bases align to TRBD1. CDR1 and CDR2 (germline): SNHLY, FYNNEI. The V and J ends lost 6 bases and 5 bases, in that order; junction bases with no gene match: 5. The CDR3 extends over 13 amino acids. For the CDR3, the DNA is TGTGCCAGCAGCGGACAGGGTGGGACTGAAGCTTTCTTT. Translated: CASSGQGGTEAFF. Complete variable domain (other parts from reference TRBV2 and TRBJ1-1): EPEVTQTPSHQVTQMGQEVILRCVPISNHLYFYWYRQILGQKVEFLVSFYNNEISEKSEIFDDQFSVERPDGSNFTLKIRSTKLEDSAMYFCASSGQGGTEAFFGQGTRLTVV.

The rearrangement joins TRBV19 to TRBJ1-6, with D perhaps matching TRBD1 (6 bases). Germline V gene sequence: CDR1 LNHDA, CDR2 SQIVND (reference sequence). V lost 9 bases and J lost 2, with 8 bases in between. The length of the CDR3 is 13 residues. CDR3 DNA: TGTGCCAGCGGGGACACCTATAATTCACCCCTCCACTTT. Amino acids: CASGDTYNSPLHF.

This clone showed up just a few times. The chain carries TRBV7-2 and TRBJ1-5; no clear D. CDR1 and CDR2 from the germline V gene are SGHTA and FQGNSA. Trimming cost V 5 bases and J 3 bases, with 8 bases left between them. The CDR3 runs to 13 residues. The CDR3 loop reads CASSQWTNQPQHF. CDR3 DNA: TGTGCCAGCAGCCAGTGGACCAATCAGCCCCAGCATTTT.

This chain joins TRBV18 and TRBJ2-7; D possibly corresponds to TRBD2 (7 bases). The V gene's germline CDR1 is KGHSH and CDR2 LQKENI. V was clipped by 10 bases and J by 4 bases, with 20 bases between them. The CDR3 is 14 amino acids. The CDR3 protein is CATTRGGAIYEQYF. The CDR3 region has the DNA TGTGCCACTACAAGAGGGGGGGCCATTTACGAGCAGTACTTC.

This clone has just a few counts. The genes are TRBV6-5 and TRBJ1-5, with 8 nucleotides matching TRBD1. Germline loops: CDR1 MNHEY, CDR2 SVGAGI. The CDR3 sequence is 14 residues long. V was pared by 6 bases and J by 2 bases, with 3 bases of the junction left unmatched. CDR3 residues: CASRTGQGNQPQHF. The CDR3 nucleotides are TGTGCCAGCAGGACGGGACAGGGCAATCAGCCCCAGCATTTT.

The DNA of the CDR3 is TGCGCCAGCAGCTTGGGGCTAGCGGGAGAAGGGGGCACAGATACGCAGTATTTT. Translation: CASSLGLAGEGGTDTQYF. The chain is built from TRBV5-1 and TRBJ2-3; 10 bases are a match to TRBD2. The J segment lost 1 base and the V segment lost 0 bases, leaving 8 bases of the junction unmatched. The CDR3 runs 18 residues. Germline CDR1 reads SGHRS; CDR2 reads YFSETQ.

The chain is built from TRBV6-1 and TRBJ1-5, with D maybe TRBD1 (5 bases). Deletions cut 3 bases from V and 1 base from J, with 10 bases between. Per the germline V gene, CDR1 is MNHNS and CDR2 is SASEGT. The CDR3 has 15 residues. CDR3 nucleotide sequence: TGTGCCAGCAGTGATTTTGGGGGGAGCAATCAGCCCCAGCATTTT. Amino acids: CASSDFGGSNQPQHF.

This chain connects TRBV6-5 to TRBJ1-1; 7 nucleotides line up with TRBD1. Trimming took 2 bases from V and 11 from J; bases not matched to a gene: 2. This CDR3 contains 11 residues. Germline CDR1 is MNHEY and CDR2 is SVGAGI. CDR3: CASSYDRDAFF. DNA of the CDR3: TGTGCCAGCAGTTACGACAGGGACGCTTTCTTT.

V and J are TRBV5-6 and TRBJ2-2; tentative D call: TRBD2 (7 bases). Trimming took off 4 bases at V and 8 bases at J, with 21 bases between the two ends. The CDR3 extends over 16 amino acids. Germline V gives CDR1 SGHDT, CDR2 YYEEEE. CDR3 sequence (DNA): TGTGCCAGCAGCCCTTTGGGGGGGCTCCTCCCTGGGGAGCTGTTTTTT. Encoded protein: CASSPLGGLLPGELFF.